Listed here are 27 T cell receptor beta chains from one sample, sequenced in a study of blood T cells in healthy people across ages. Primed by a sample-barcoded 5' primer and a J-beta primer mix, a second PCR proceeded for 7 to 11 cycles. TCRdb passed the 5' RACE reads through MiXCR, listing each CDR3 protein once. The repertoire includes about 1.8 million distinct CDR3 sequences, 40% to 55% of them detected once, and 2.1% sits in the top ten. Sequenced: blood. Receptor source: a woman aged 40 to 49 in good health.

This chain links TRBV12-3 or TRBV12-4 with TRBJ2-5; 7 bases agree with TRBD1. V shed 0 bases, J shed 11 bases, and the junction held 3 bases outside the gene matches. The CDR3 runs 12 residues. Here the CDR3 reads CASSLAPGQQYF. The CDR3 DNA sequence: TGTGCCAGCAGTTTAGCGCCGGGACAGCAGTACTTC.

CDR3 in DNA: TGTGCCAGCAGTTACTCGAGCCTCGGCAGGGTGTGGGAGACCCAGTACTTC. Protein sequence: CASSYSSLGRVWETQYF. V gene TRBV6-2 or TRBV6-3 combines with J gene TRBJ2-5, with D maybe TRBD1 (5 bases). The CDR3 has 17 amino acids. With 0 bases removed from V and 5 bases from J, the gap between germline ends came to 19 bases. The germline V gene encodes CDR1 MNHEY and CDR2 SVGEGT.

This sequence joins TRBV20-1 and TRBJ2-6; D remains ambiguous. From germline, CDR1 is DFQATT and CDR2 SNEGSKA (reference sequence). Deletions cut 3 bases from V and 0 bases from J, with 6 bases between. The CDR3 sequence is 14 residues long. CDR3 sequence: CSARLLSGANVLTF. CDR3 bases: TGCAGTGCTAGGCTTCTCTCTGGGGCCAACGTCCTGACTTTC.

This chain uses TRBV27 with TRBJ1-1; D may be TRBD1 (5 bases). The CDR3 consists of 15 residues. CDR1 MNHEY and CDR2 SMNVEV come from the germline V gene (reference sequence). Between the trimmed V and J ends, which lost 2 bases and 0 bases, there was a span of 10 bases. The DNA of the CDR3 is TGTGCCAGCAGTTTACTGGACACCTTGAACACTGAAGCTTTCTTT. Protein product: CASSLLDTLNTEAFF.

This clonotype was counted a few times. The rearrangement uses TRBV14 and TRBJ2-5, with D possibly being TRBD1 (6 bases). The CDR3 is 18 residues long. V lost 4 bases and J lost 1, with 22 bases in between. CDR1 SGHDN and CDR2 FVKESK come from the germline V gene. This CDR3 is CASSRTQVGGFSQETQYF. The CDR3 nucleotides read TGTGCCAGCAGCCGTACCCAAGTTGGGGGCTTCAGCCAAGAGACCCAGTACTTC.

This clonotype was counted only a few times. The chain is built from TRBV9 and TRBJ2-5, with TRBD2 matching 7 bases. The CDR3 contains 14 residues. V lost 3 bases to trimming and J lost 5 bases; unmatched junction nucleotides: 7. Per germline, CDR1 SGDLS and CDR2 YYNGEE. This CDR3 is CASSAEWGGETQYF. The DNA for the CDR3 is TGTGCCAGCAGCGCAGAATGGGGGGGGGAGACCCAGTACTTC.

V and J are TRBV20-1 and TRBJ2-5; TRBD1 might be the D (7 bases). This CDR3 has 15 amino acids. Between the trimmed V and J ends, which lost 0 bases and 5 bases, there was a span of 16 bases. Germline-derived CDR1 and CDR2 are DFQATT and SNEGSKA (reference sequence). For the CDR3, the DNA is TGCAGTGCTAGAGATCCAGGGGGGAGGCGGGAGACCCAGTACTTC. Translated: CSARDPGGRRETQYF.

This clonotype was seen more than once but under ten times. This sequence joins TRBV7-2 and TRBJ2-7; D remains ambiguous. The germline CDR1 and CDR2 sequences are SGHTA and FQGNSA. The length of the CDR3 is 15 residues. V was trimmed by 1 base and J by 3 bases, leaving 13 bases between them. CDR3 nucleotide sequence: TGTGCCAGCAGCTTAGGGATCAGAGGCCACTACGAGCAGTACTTC. Translation gives CASSLGIRGHYEQYF.

This chain connects TRBV5-5 to TRBJ1-5; 7 bases line up with TRBD1. Trimming removed 0 bases from V and 6 bases from J; junction bases left unmatched: 9. Germline lookup yields CDR1 SGHKS and CDR2 YYEKEE (reference sequence). This CDR3 has 16 amino acids. The DNA for the CDR3 is TGTGCCAGCAGCTTGGCAGTAGGGGGCCGGGGTCAGCCCCAGCATTTT. Protein sequence: CASSLAVGGRGQPQHF.

This clonotype came up a few times. J is TRBJ2-5 and V is TRBV15; 7 bases agree with TRBD1. Unmatched junction bases numbered 7, after V lost 2 bases and J lost 4 bases. Looked up from germline, CDR1 is LNHNV and CDR2 is YYDKDF (reference sequence). This CDR3 is built from 15 residues. DNA of the CDR3: TGTGCCACCAGCAGACTCGGGACAGATCGAGAGACCCAGTACTTC. Protein product: CATSRLGTDRETQYF.

V usage is TRBV2 and J usage is TRBJ2-5, with TRBD2 identical over 9 bases. The CDR3 sequence is 16 residues long. Germline V lookup: CDR1 SNHLY, CDR2 FYNNEI. Trimming cost V 5 bases and J 1 base; bases outside gene matches: 8. CDR3 DNA sequence: TGTGCCAGCAGTAGCAAGGGTAGCGGGGGCCAAGAGACCCAGTACTTC. This encodes CASSSKGSGGQETQYF.

Only a few counts were recorded for this clonotype. This chain links TRBV11-2 with TRBJ1-4, with unresolved D. The germline V and J ends were trimmed by 5 bases and 8 bases, with 12 bases remaining between them. This CDR3 spans 13 amino acids. Germline V CDR1 and CDR2: SGHAT, FQNNGV. In DNA, the CDR3 is TGTGCCAGCAGCCGAAACATAGGGGAAAAACTGTTTTTT. Amino acid sequence: CASSRNIGEKLFF.

This clonotype was picked up a small number of times. The rearrangement uses TRBV14 and TRBJ2-3; D uncertain. The CDR3 length is 16 residues. Germline-derived CDR1 and CDR2 are SGHDN and FVKESK. V was clipped by 6 bases and J by 1 base, with 17 bases between them. CDR3 nucleotide sequence: TGTGCCAGCAGTCAATATCGGGCCGAACGCACAGATACGCAGTATTTT. It yields the protein CASSQYRAERTDTQYF.

The chain has TRBV20-1 and TRBJ1-1; the D is unclear. The length of the CDR3 is 11 residues. Germline assignment: CDR1 DFQATT and CDR2 SNEGSKA (reference sequence). The V and J ends lost 5 bases and 1 base respectively, with 5 bases between them. The CDR3: CSAQKNTEAFF. CDR3 nucleotides: TGCAGTGCTCAGAAGAACACTGAAGCTTTCTTT.

V is TRBV24-1 and J is TRBJ2-3, with 8 bases identical to TRBD1. The V gene's germline CDR1 is KGHDR and CDR2 SFDVKD. The V segment lost 0 bases and the J segment 5 bases; nucleotides outside the gene matches: 3. The CDR3 has 15 residues. CDR3 nucleotides: TGTGCCACCAGTGATTTGGGCAGGGGGCTAGATACGCAGTATTTT. Protein sequence: CATSDLGRGLDTQYF.

Regarding this clonotype: One junction end disagrees with the germline gene, perhaps due to a read error. V and J are TRBV6-5 and TRBJ1-2, with D possibly being TRBD1 (5 bases). The germline V gene has CDR1 MNHEY and CDR2 SVGAGI. CDR3 length equals 14 residues. The CDR3 loop is CASSDSTENYGYTF. CDR3 DNA sequence: TGTGCCAGCAGTGACTCGACAGAGAACTATGGCTACACCTTC.

This CDR3 reads CASSLRDHGRYTF. CDR3 DNA: TGTGCCAGCAGCCTCCGGGACCACGGACGGTACACCTTC. The chain joins TRBV6-2 or TRBV6-3 to TRBJ1-2; D possibly corresponds to TRBD1 (5 bases). CDR1 MNHEY and CDR2 SVGEGT come from the germline V gene. V was clipped by 6 bases and J by 11 bases, with 19 bases between them. There are 13 residues in the CDR3.

V gene TRBV9 combines with J gene TRBJ2-4; 9 positions match TRBD1. The J call may not be correct, given that the DNA end is closer to TRBJ2-7. The germline gives CDR1 SGDLS, CDR2 YYNGEE. The CDR3 is made up of 14 amino acids. The CDR3 region has the DNA TGTGCCAGCAGCGTAGAGACAGGGGGGTACGAGCAGTACTTC. This translates into CASSVETGGYEQYF.

The chain uses TRBV28 and TRBJ2-1; D perhaps matches TRBD2 (6 bases). The CDR3 sequence is 14 residues long. CDR1 is MDHEN, CDR2 SYDVKM, per germline. V lost 9 bases, J lost 4 bases, and 16 bases lay in between. Written as DNA, the CDR3 is TGTGCCAGTACCCGGGACTGGGTTTACAATGAGCAGTTCTTC. Encoded protein: CASTRDWVYNEQFF.

The chain employs TRBV7-2 and TRBJ2-4, with D maybe TRBD2 (5 bases). CDR3 length equals 14 residues. V lost 5 bases and J lost 0, with 8 bases in between. CDR1 is SGHTA and CDR2 is FQGNSA in the germline V gene. The CDR3 region is CASSADLAKNIQYF. Written as DNA, the CDR3 is TGTGCCAGCAGCGCGGACTTAGCCAAAAACATTCAGTACTTC.

The rearrangement uses TRBV6-2 or TRBV6-3 and TRBJ2-3; D possibly corresponds to TRBD2 (7 bases). Trimming removed 2 bases from V and 4 bases from J, with 13 bases in between. This CDR3 is built from 15 residues. Germline values: CDR1 MNHEY, CDR2 SVGEGT. The CDR3 nucleotides are TGTGCCAGCAGTTACGGGGGGGGCGTGGCAGATACGCAGTATTTT. It codes for CASSYGGGVADTQYF.

This chain joins TRBV18 and TRBJ1-2; 11 bases map to TRBD1. J gave up 4 bases and V 2 bases, and 15 bases lay outside the gene matches. The CDR3 sequence is 19 residues long. Germline values: CDR1 KGHSH, CDR2 LQKENI. CDR3: CASSPRIVAGTGGSYGYTF. The CDR3 nucleotides read TGTGCCAGCTCACCAAGAATTGTCGCCGGGACAGGGGGATCCTATGGCTACACCTTC.

V usage is TRBV9 and J usage is TRBJ2-5; D remains ambiguous. This CDR3 region has 13 residues. V was cut by 0 bases and J by 9 bases, with 12 bases left in between. Per germline, CDR1 SGDLS and CDR2 YYNGEE. CDR3 in amino acids: CASSVGSVEAQYF. The CDR3 region has the DNA TGTGCCAGCAGCGTAGGGTCAGTCGAGGCCCAGTACTTC.

This sequence joins TRBV20-1 and TRBJ2-7; D remains ambiguous. The CDR3 length is 12 residues. Trimming removed 5 bases at V and 0 bases at J, with 8 bases between. Germline V gives CDR1 DFQATT, CDR2 SNEGSKA (reference sequence). CDR3 sequence reads: CSAAVGSYEQYF. As DNA, the CDR3 is TGCAGTGCTGCGGTGGGCTCCTACGAGCAGTACTTC.

This clonotype has a handful of counts. The chain is built from TRBV20-1 and TRBJ2-4; 9 positions match TRBD1. The DNA end is more similar to TRBJ2-7, so the J call may be wrong. This CDR3 has 15 residues. Per the germline V gene, CDR1 is DFQATT and CDR2 is SNEGSKA (reference sequence). The CDR3 here is CSARQTPGQGNEQYF. The CDR3, as DNA: TGCAGTGCTAGACAGACCCCGGGACAGGGAAACGAGCAGTACTTC.

This rearrangement joins TRBV24-1 to TRBJ2-7; 7 positions match TRBD1. With 4 bases clipped from V and 9 bases from J, the junction kept 14 bases outside the gene matches. The CDR3 runs 15 residues. CDR1 is KGHDR and CDR2 is SFDVKD in the germline V gene. The CDR3 reads CATSEAGTDLSGQYF. As DNA, the CDR3 is TGTGCCACCAGTGAAGCCGGGACAGATTTAAGCGGGCAGTACTTC.

The DNA for the CDR3 is TGCAGTGCTTTCTCCCCGGGACAGGGCTACGAGCAGTACTTC. It yields the protein CSAFSPGQGYEQYF. V is TRBV20-1 and J is TRBJ2-7; the match to TRBD1 covers 9 bases. Trimming removed 5 bases from V and 3 bases from J; junction bases left unmatched: 8. The germline gives CDR1 DFQATT, CDR2 SNEGSKA (reference sequence). CDR3 size: 14 residues.